This T cell receptor (beta chain) emerged from a study of T cells after yellow fever vaccination. In TCRdb, the 5' RACE reads were re-called with MiXCR into one record per CDR3 protein. The sample lists over 300,000 distinct CDR3 sequences; 6.8% were seen once. In germline, CDR1 is MNHNS, CDR2 SASEGT. Trimming removed 8 bases from V and 2 bases from J; junction bases left unmatched: 6. The CDR3 covers 14 residues. This clonotype was found a few times. The chain couples TRBV6-1 to TRBJ2-3; 8 bases are shared with TRBD2. The sequence came from a man aged 18 to 29 who received the YFV17D yellow fever vaccine. The sequences come from PBMCs, collected about 49 days after the first yellow fever vaccination. The chain's CDR3 is CASGNGGVTDTQYF. The CDR3, as DNA: TGTGCCAGCGGGAACGGGGGGGTCACAGATACGCAGTATTTT.